The subject of this entry is one T cell receptor (beta chain). This clone came up once. The antigen it binds to is not known. Base qualities are missing; no much larger clone stands one base away. This specimen's time point label, interpreted: baseline before first vaccination. Vaccinee samples were obtained from the UK trials COV001 and COV002, which included a single-blind randomized controlled phase 2/3 trial of AZD1222 (ChAdOx1 nCoV-19) in healthy adults. For TCRbeta chain sequencing, PBMC samples were collected from trial participants at day 0 and at day 28 after the second dose. The CDR3 regions of human TCRbeta chains were analyzed by immunosequencing. On the study's bioinformatics: TCRs in the repertoires were compared against a reference library of SARS-CoV-2-specific TCRs that had been generated with the MIRA antigen-specificity platform. Breadth was defined as the fraction of unique TCRs that were SARS-CoV-2-associated. Depth was defined as the fraction of total T cells that were SARS-CoV-2-associated. Using the MIRA data, each spike-specific TCR was assigned both to the spike region to which the TCR was reactive and to a CD4 or CD8 class. Log10-transformed breadth and depth values were compared by one-way ANOVA with Sidak's multiple comparisons tests. This is the immuneACCESS table as TCRdb keeps it, with only in-frame sequences that have V and J called. A part of the clones is gone; compared with another copy, unresolved V genes explain less than half, and the rest is unexplained. The V and J calls and clone size were taken over from that table, and D and trimming were inferred from the DNA. This sample gives 57,000 or so clones in total; more than 70% of them show up just once. The biggest ten clones account for around an eighth of the sample.

CDR1 SGHTA and CDR2 FQGNSA were looked up in the germline V gene. Cut back by 5 bases and 4 bases, the V and J ends lie 11 bases apart. The CDR3 contains 13 residues, cysteine and phenylalanine counted. Only CDR3 DNA is held: 39 bases, read in frame from base 1. The data originate from a study of T cell responses to AZD1222 COVID-19 vaccine (dated by TCRdb to the early 2020s). Describing the broader study: Because spike-specific TCR depth and breadth did not differ between the two schedules, AZD1222 recipients who got a second dose at roughly 4 weeks were pooled with those who got a second dose at roughly 12 weeks. A total of 230 to 250 trial participants underwent TCR sequencing, of whom approximately 200 had received two doses of AZD1222 and about 25 had received two doses of the MenACWY control vaccine. Trial participants were enrolled into age subgroups of 18-55, 56-69 and 70-plus years, which contained around 150, 29 and 61 TCR-sequenced participants, respectively. General study outcomes and caveats: Because no day 14 peak-response samples were available, repertoires were characterized only after the peak T cell response. Nearly half of unique spike-specific TCRs reportedly recognized epitopes outside regions mutated in the B.1.351 and B.1.1.7 variants. Conclusions about previously exposed vaccinees are limited because only five to seven AZD1222 recipients were SARS-CoV-2 seropositive at baseline. Participants were mostly white British and included more females than males, and it was suggested by the authors that clonal diversity may have been underestimated. After two AZD1222 doses, spike-specific TCR breadth and depth were significantly higher than at day 0 and than in MenACWY recipients. The 56-69-year group was small, and its depth increase did not reach significance, likely because of low power. The vaccine-associated CD4 TCRs covered the entire spike protein, and the dominant responses fell in regions 160-218 and 743-854.

The receptor was isolated from an adult in good health. The sequence joins TRBV7-2 to TRBJ1-2; the D gene identity is not certain. The sequences come from peripheral blood, collected on day 0 of AZD1222 vaccination. CDR3 sequence: CASSPDGSYGYTF. The DNA reads as follows: TGTGCCAGCAGCCCCGACGGTTCCTATGGCTACACCTTC.